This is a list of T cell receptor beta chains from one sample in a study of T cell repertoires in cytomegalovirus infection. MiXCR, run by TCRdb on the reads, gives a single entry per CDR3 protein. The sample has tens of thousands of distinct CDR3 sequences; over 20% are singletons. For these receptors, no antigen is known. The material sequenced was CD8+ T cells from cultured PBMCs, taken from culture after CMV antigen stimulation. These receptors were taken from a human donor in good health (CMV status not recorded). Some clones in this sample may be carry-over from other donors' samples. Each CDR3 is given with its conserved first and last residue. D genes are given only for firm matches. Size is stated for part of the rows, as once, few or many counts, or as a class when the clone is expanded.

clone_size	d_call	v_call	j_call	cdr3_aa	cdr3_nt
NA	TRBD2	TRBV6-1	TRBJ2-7	CAISGGISYEQYF	TGTGCCATATCCGGGGGGATTTCCTACGAGCAGTACTTC
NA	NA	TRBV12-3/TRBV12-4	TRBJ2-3	CASSLATSSADTQYF	TGTGCCAGCAGTTTAGCGACTAGTTCTGCAGATACGCAGTATTTT
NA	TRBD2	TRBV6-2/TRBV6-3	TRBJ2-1	CASSSSGGAYDEQFF	TGTGCCAGCAGTTCTAGCGGGGGGGCCTATGATGAGCAGTTCTTC
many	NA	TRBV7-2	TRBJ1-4	CASSLMAALGTNEKLFF	TGTGCCAGCAGCCTAATGGCGGCTCTCGGGACTAATGAAAAACTGTTTTTT
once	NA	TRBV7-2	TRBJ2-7	CASSLAEIYEQYF	TGTGCCAGCAGCCTGGCGGAGATCTACGAGCAGTACTTC
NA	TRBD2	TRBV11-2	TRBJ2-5	CASSALRPGLAGGRGEKTQYF	TGTGCCAGCAGCGCCCTTCGCCCGGGACTAGCGGGGGGGCGGGGGGAAAAGACCCAGTACTTC
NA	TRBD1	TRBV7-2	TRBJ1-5	CASSTKSGQGINQPQHF	TGTGCCAGCAGCACCAAATCCGGACAGGGCATCAATCAGCCCCAGCATTTT
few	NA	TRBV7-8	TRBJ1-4	CASSSRVNEKLFF	TGTGCCAGCAGCTCCAGGGTGAATGAAAAACTGTTTTTT
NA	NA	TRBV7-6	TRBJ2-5	CASSLVYRVQETQYF	TGTGCCAGCAGCTTAGTTTACAGGGTTCAAGAGACCCAGTACTTC
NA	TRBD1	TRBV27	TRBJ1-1	CASRDRVRTEAFF	TGTGCCAGCAGAGACAGGGTCCGGACTGAAGCTTTCTTT
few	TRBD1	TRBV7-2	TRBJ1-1	CASSLRTGVPGTEAFF	TGTGCCAGCAGCTTACGGACAGGGGTCCCGGGTACTGAAGCTTTCTTT
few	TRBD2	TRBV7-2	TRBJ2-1	CASSSPSGGVSGPVKFF	TGTGCCAGCAGCTCCCCTAGCGGGGGGGTCTCTGGCCCCGTGAAGTTCTTC
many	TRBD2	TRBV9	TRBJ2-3	CASSVGTSGGADTQYF	TGTGCCAGCAGCGTAGGAACTAGCGGGGGGGCAGATACGCAGTATTTT
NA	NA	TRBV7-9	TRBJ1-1	CASSLISGREAFF	TGTGCCAGCAGCTTAATCAGCGGCCGGGAAGCTTTCTTT
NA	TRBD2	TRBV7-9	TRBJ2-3	CASSARLAGGPGSTDTQYF	TGTGCCAGCAGCGCTAGACTAGCGGGGGGGCCTGGGAGCACAGATACGCAGTATTTT
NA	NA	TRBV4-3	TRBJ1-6	CASSPRDSPYNSPLHF	TGCGCCAGCAGCCCCCGAGATAGCCCCTATAATTCACCCCTCCACTTT
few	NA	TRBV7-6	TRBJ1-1	CASSLAIVNTEAFF	TGTGCCAGCAGCTTAGCGATTGTGAACACTGAAGCTTTCTTT
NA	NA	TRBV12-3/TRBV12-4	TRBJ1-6	CASSLGFLLNSPLHF	TGTGCCAGCAGTCTCGGATTTCTCCTCAATTCACCCCTCCACTTT
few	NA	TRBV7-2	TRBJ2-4	CASSLVQGVKNIQYF	TGTGCCAGCAGCTTAGTGCAGGGTGTCAAAAACATTCAGTACTTC
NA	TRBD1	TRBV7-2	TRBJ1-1	CASSPVPGQLNTEAFF	TGTGCCAGCAGCCCCGTCCCGGGACAGCTGAACACTGAAGCTTTCTTT
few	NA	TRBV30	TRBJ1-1	CAWSLTRMGTEAFF	TGTGCCTGGAGCCTCACGCGGATGGGGACTGAAGCTTTCTTT
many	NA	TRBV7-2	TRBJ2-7	CASSPRTHEQYF	TGTGCCAGCAGCCCTAGGACTCACGAGCAGTACTTC
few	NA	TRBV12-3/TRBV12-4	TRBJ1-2	CASSYGGRGYGYTF	TGTGCCAGCAGTTATGGGGGGCGCGGATATGGCTACACCTTC
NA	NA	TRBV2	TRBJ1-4	CASSPPRAGINEKLFF	TGTGCCAGCTCACCCCCCCGGGCCGGAATAAATGAAAAACTGTTTTTT
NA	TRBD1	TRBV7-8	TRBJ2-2	CASSLGTGVRTGELFF	TGTGCCAGCAGCTTAGGGACAGGTGTGCGGACCGGGGAGCTGTTTTTT
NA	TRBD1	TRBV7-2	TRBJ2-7	CASSLARGTVSYEQYF	TGTGCCAGCAGCTTAGCGCGTGGGACAGTCTCCTACGAGCAGTACTTC
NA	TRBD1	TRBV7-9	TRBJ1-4	CASSLSGTGAPMMEKLFF	TGTGCCAGCAGCCTCTCCGGGACAGGGGCTCCAATGATGGAAAAACTGTTTTTT
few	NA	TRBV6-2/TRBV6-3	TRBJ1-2	CASSNNYGYTF	TGTGCCAGCAGTAATAACTATGGCTACACCTTC
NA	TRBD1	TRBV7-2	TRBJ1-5	CASSSLAGGRGQPQHF	TGTGCCAGCAGCTCCCTAGCAGGGGGCCGAGGACAGCCCCAGCATTTT
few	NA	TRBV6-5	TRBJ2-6	CASSTGTAWSGANVLTF	TGTGCCAGCAGTACTGGGACTGCCTGGTCGGGGGCCAACGTCCTGACTTTC
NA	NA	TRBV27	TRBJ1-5	CASSLKSGWGDQPQHF	TGTGCCAGCAGTTTAAAGTCAGGGTGGGGGGATCAGCCCCAGCATTTT